The 20 T cell receptor beta chains below were found in one sample sequenced in a study of blood T cell repertoires in COVID-19. The protocol was immunoSEQ multiplex PCR, while the TCRdb copy is restricted to in-frame clones and leaves out a portion. The table has 70,000 to 95,000 clones, about nine tenths seen once. Specimen: peripheral blood. The receptors come from a human donor with active COVID-19. The donor label of this sample is uncertain.

This rearrangement joins TRBV9 to TRBJ2-7; possible D gene TRBD2, 6 bases. Germline-derived CDR1 and CDR2 are SGDLS and YYNGEE. V was cut by 5 bases and J by 4 bases, with 16 bases left in between. The CDR3 sequence is 14 residues long. CDR3 residues: CASSTGVIGYEQYF. The CDR3 DNA reads as TGTGCCAGCAGTACGGGGGTAATCGGGTACGAGCAGTACTTC.

The V and J genes are TRBV3-1 (or the pseudogene TRBV3-2) and TRBJ1-1; D is uncertain. The germline CDR1 and CDR2 sequences are LGHDT and YNNKEL (reference sequence). This CDR3 spans 13 amino acids. Trimming pared 1 base from V and 1 base from J, leaving 4 bases between. The CDR3 DNA reads as TGTGCCAGCAGCCAAGCCAGGAACACTGAAGCTTTCTTT. Translating it yields CASSQARNTEAFF.

The V gene is TRBV27, the J gene TRBJ2-3, with no clear D. Germline V lookup: CDR1 MNHEY, CDR2 SMNVEV (reference sequence). This CDR3 comprises 16 residues. V lost 0 bases to trimming and J lost 2 bases, with 12 bases between them. CDR3 region: CASSLSYPIYTDTQYF. The DNA of the CDR3 is TGTGCCAGCAGTTTATCTTACCCTATTTACACAGATACGCAGTATTTT.

The CDR3 loop is CASSLFTGQGGYTF. Here the CDR3 DNA reads TGTGCCAGCAGTTTATTTACAGGACAAGGCGGCTACACCTTC. This rearrangement joins TRBV28 to TRBJ1-2, with D perhaps matching TRBD1 (5 bases). Germline CDR1 is MDHEN and CDR2 is SYDVKM. The CDR3 extends over 14 amino acids. The ends were cut back, 1 base at V and 8 bases at J, with 14 bases in the middle.

CDR3 region: CASSLPGQGTYGYTF. The CDR3 coding sequence is TGTGCCAGCAGTTTACCGGGACAGGGAACCTATGGCTACACCTTC. The rearrangement links TRBV6-6 to TRBJ1-2, with TRBD1 matching 9 bases. CDR1 is MNHNY and CDR2 is SVGAGI in the germline V gene (reference sequence). V lost 4 bases, J lost 4 bases, and 7 bases stayed unmatched. CDR3 length: 15 amino acids.

The chain recombines TRBV6-5 with TRBJ2-3; D perhaps matches TRBD2 (7 bases). V lost 2 bases to trimming and J lost 4 bases, with 13 bases between them. The CDR3 sequence is 15 residues long. Germline CDR1 is MNHEY and CDR2 is SVGAGI. The CDR3 reads CASSYESGGPDTQYF. CDR3 in DNA: TGTGCCAGCAGTTACGAATCGGGGGGCCCAGATACGCAGTATTTT.

The rearrangement uses TRBV4-3 and TRBJ1-1; 10 bases are shared with TRBD1. The length of the CDR3 is 18 residues. Germline assignment: CDR1 LGHNA and CDR2 YSLEER. Germline trimming cut 4 bases from V and 0 bases from J; bases unmatched to any gene: 11. DNA of the CDR3: TGCGCCAGCAGCCCCTTAACATCGACAGGGGGCCTGAACACTGAAGCTTTCTTT. Its translation: CASSPLTSTGGLNTEAFF.

The V gene is TRBV7-2, the J gene TRBJ1-2; TRBD1 matches at 12 bases. Germline V gene data show CDR1 as SGHTA and CDR2 as FQGNSA. CDR3 size: 14 residues. The V gene end was trimmed by 5 bases and the J gene end by 7 bases; junction bases not matched to a gene: 5. This chain's CDR3 is CASSQGQGAGGYTF. The CDR3 region has the DNA TGTGCCAGCAGCCAGGGACAGGGGGCGGGTGGCTACACCTTC. The whole variable domain, remainder taken from reference TRBV7-2 and TRBJ1-2, is GAGVSQSPSNKVTEKGKDVELRCDPISGHTALYWYRQSLGQGLEFLIYFQGNSAPDKSGLPSDRFSAERTGGSVSTLTIQRTQQEDSAVYLCASSQGQGAGGYTFGSGTRLTVV.

This clone was recorded once. The chain links TRBV5-5 to TRBJ1-5; the D is unclear. The V gene's germline CDR1 is SGHKS and CDR2 YYEKEE (reference sequence). CDR3 size: 13 residues. V was trimmed by 2 bases and J by 7 bases, leaving 10 bases between them. The CDR3 is CASSFDRGQPQHF. The CDR3 nucleotides read TGTGCCAGCAGCTTTGATCGCGGACAGCCCCAGCATTTT.

The DNA for the CDR3 is TGTGCCAGCAGCCAAGGTTCGACGGCCGCGGATGAAAAACTGTTTTTT. Translated, it gives CASSQGSTAADEKLFF. The chain joins TRBV4-2 to TRBJ1-4; D call uncertain. The CDR3 spans 16 residues. In germline, CDR1 is LGHNA, CDR2 YNFKEQ. Trimming took off 1 base at V and 6 bases at J, with 15 bases between the two ends.

The V gene is TRBV5-6, the J gene TRBJ2-7, with D maybe TRBD1 (6 bases). CDR3 length: 12 residues. The V gene's germline CDR1 is SGHDT and CDR2 YYEEEE. Trimming stripped 3 bases from V and 2 bases from J, with 6 bases between. CDR3 DNA sequence: TGTGCCAGCAGCTGGGACACCTACGAGCAGTACTTC. Protein sequence: CASSWDTYEQYF.

The chain joins TRBV7-2 to TRBJ2-7, with D hard to call. CDR1 is SGHTA, CDR2 FQGNSA, per germline. Trimming removed 0 bases at V and 3 bases at J, with 3 bases between. This CDR3 is 12 amino acids long. CDR3: CASSLAHYEQYF. The CDR3 coding sequence is TGTGCCAGCAGCTTAGCCCACTACGAGCAGTACTTC.

V usage is TRBV5-1 and J usage is TRBJ2-5; D remains unclear. V gave up 0 bases and J gave up 5 bases, with 8 bases separating them. The CDR3 spans 13 residues. The germline CDR1 and CDR2 sequences are SGHRS and YFSETQ. CDR3 residues: CASSLDFLETQYF. The DNA for the CDR3 is TGCGCCAGCAGCTTGGATTTCTTGGAGACCCAGTACTTC.

The rearrangement uses TRBV18 and TRBJ1-3; D uncertain. Germline V gene sequence: CDR1 KGHSH, CDR2 LQKENI. V lost 1 base and J lost 2, with 12 bases in between. There are 16 residues in the CDR3. CDR3 DNA sequence: TGTGCCAGCTCACCACGGAGACCCGGAGCTGGAAACACCATATATTTT. It codes for CASSPRRPGAGNTIYF.

The rearrangement links TRBV10-3 to TRBJ1-1; D is possibly TRBD1 (5 bases). The CDR3 covers 13 residues. V shed 8 bases and J shed 7 bases, with 17 bases lying between them. The V gene's germline CDR1 is ENHRY and CDR2 SYGVKD. Here the CDR3 reads CAIRREDTLEAFF. CDR3 coding DNA: TGTGCCATCCGCCGAGAGGACACCCTTGAAGCTTTCTTT.

The J gene is TRBJ1-1, the V gene TRBV7-9; 10 nucleotides match TRBD1. The CDR3 contains 16 residues. Germline lookup yields CDR1 SEHNR and CDR2 FQNEAQ (reference sequence). V shed 1 base, J shed 5 bases, and the junction held 7 bases outside the gene matches. CDR3 sequence reads: CASSLGDRGRWTEAFF. The CDR3 DNA is TGTGCCAGCAGCTTAGGTGACAGGGGGCGGTGGACTGAAGCTTTCTTT.

The chain is built from TRBV5-6 and TRBJ2-3, with 13 bases fitting TRBD2. The CDR3 is 19 residues long. V shed 0 bases and J 0 bases; nucleotides not matched to a gene: 7. Germline assignment: CDR1 SGHDT and CDR2 YYEEEE. The CDR3 nucleotides are TGTGCCAGCAGCTTGGGACTAGCGGGGGGATTTATTAGCACAGATACGCAGTATTTT. It translates to CASSLGLAGGFISTDTQYF.

The rearrangement joins TRBV5-1 to TRBJ2-2; TRBD2 matches 8 bases. The CDR3 loop spans 17 amino acids. Germline CDR1 and CDR2: SGHRS and YFSETQ. The trim removed 0 bases at V and 4 bases at J, leaving 8 bases unmatched. The CDR3 DNA reads as TGCGCCAGCAGCTTGGCGGGGGGGCACCCGGGCACCGGGGAGCTGTTTTTT. Translation: CASSLAGGHPGTGELFF.

The chain couples TRBV20-1 to TRBJ1-3; no reliable D call. The CDR3 loop spans 14 amino acids. V dropped 3 bases and J dropped 3 bases, with 12 bases sitting between them. Germline values: CDR1 DFQATT, CDR2 SNEGSKA (reference sequence). Here the CDR3 reads CSASGGFGGNTIYF. In nucleotides, the CDR3 is TGCAGTGCTAGTGGCGGTTTTGGTGGAAACACCATATATTTT.

The chain links TRBV7-9 to TRBJ1-1; a weak D match, TRBD1 (5 bases). Between the trimmed V and J ends, which lost 6 bases and 5 bases, there was a span of 10 bases. The germline gives CDR1 SEHNR, CDR2 FQNEAQ (reference sequence). This CDR3 has 12 residues. The CDR3 loop reads CASRAGGTEAFF. The DNA for the CDR3 is TGTGCCAGCAGGGCCGGGGGGACTGAAGCTTTCTTT.